Listed below are T cell receptor beta chains from one sample, sequenced in a study of cytomegalovirus exposure and HLA in healthy donors. Assay: immunoSEQ multiplex PCR; the TCRdb copy retains only in-frame clones and omits some. The sample includes approximately 270,000 clones, around 90% of them seen just once. The sample consisted of PBMCs. These receptors originate from a woman in her late teens or twenties in good health and CMV-seronegative. The CDR3 runs from the conserved cysteine through the conserved F or W. Each record gives: J gene, V gene, D gene, clone size, CDR3 protein, CDR3 DNA. A D gene is named only where the DNA matches it firmly. The listing skips clone size in some rows; elsewhere it reads once, few, many or a size class.

>TRBJ2-1|TRBV27|NA|NA
CASSPDTHNEQFF
TGTGCCAGCAGCCCCGACACCCACAATGAGCAGTTCTTC
>TRBJ2-5|TRBV7-8|NA|NA
CASSLANIQETQYF
TGTGCCAGCAGCTTAGCGAACATCCAAGAGACCCAGTACTTC
>TRBJ2-3|TRBV14|NA|NA
CASSRTRYSTDTQYF
TGTGCCAGCAGCCGGACACGTTATAGCACAGATACGCAGTATTTT
>TRBJ1-4|TRBV5-4|TRBD1|NA
CASSTTGMGEKLFF
TGTGCCAGCAGCACGACAGGGATGGGGGAAAAACTGTTTTTT
>TRBJ1-6|TRBV2|TRBD1|NA
CASSRTGPDNNSPLHF
TGTGCCAGCAGTCGGACAGGGCCAGATAATAATTCACCCCTCCACTTT
>TRBJ1-4|TRBV6-5|NA|once
CASSYSGGSNEKLFF
TGTGCCAGCAGTTACTCGGGAGGCTCTAATGAAAAACTGTTTTTT
>TRBJ2-7|TRBV19|NA|NA
CASSTRTASYEQYF
TGTGCCAGTAGTACTCGGACAGCCAGCTACGAGCAGTACTTC
>TRBJ1-3|TRBV4-3|NA|NA
CASSQDSGGSGNTIYF
TGCGCCAGCAGCCAAGATTCCGGGGGCTCTGGAAACACCATATATTTT
>TRBJ2-3|TRBV7-8|NA|NA
CASSLEEATDTQYF
TGTGCCAGCAGCTTAGAGGAGGCCACAGATACGCAGTATTTT
>TRBJ1-5|TRBV6-1|NA|NA
CASSDIGNRQPQHF
TGTGCCAGCAGTGATATAGGGAACAGGCAGCCCCAGCATTTT
>TRBJ1-1|TRBV27|TRBD1|NA
CASSLTGQGGIPNTEAFF
TGTGCCAGCAGTTTAACAGGACAGGGTGGGATTCCGAACACTGAAGCTTTCTTT
>TRBJ1-6|TRBV5-8|NA|NA
CASSSTFKESPLHF
TGTGCCAGCAGCTCGACATTTAAGGAATCACCCCTCCACTTT
>TRBJ1-5|TRBV7-8|NA|NA
CASSLQGPRQPQHF
TGTGCCAGCAGCTTACAGGGCCCCAGGCAGCCCCAGCATTTT
>TRBJ1-1|TRBV5-6|TRBD1|NA
CASSPGQLKHEAFF
TGTGCCAGCAGCCCGGGACAGCTTAAGCATGAAGCTTTCTTT
>TRBJ2-7|TRBV28|NA|NA
CASSSLYEQYF
TGTGCCAGCAGCTCCCTCTACGAGCAGTACTTC
>TRBJ2-2|TRBV7-2|NA|NA
CASSTHRVNTGELFF
TGTGCCAGCAGCACGCACAGGGTAAACACCGGGGAGCTGTTTTTT
>TRBJ1-5|TRBV13|TRBD1|NA
CASSLGLGQGNQPQHF
TGTGCCAGCAGCTTAGGCCTCGGACAGGGCAATCAGCCCCAGCATTTT
>TRBJ2-7|TRBV11-2|NA|NA
CASSLESGGMYEQYF
TGTGCCAGCAGCTTAGAGTCGGGCGGGATGTACGAGCAGTACTTC
>TRBJ1-4|TRBV5-1|NA|NA
CASSALGRGNEKLFF
TGCGCCAGCAGCGCCCTCGGGAGGGGTAATGAAAAACTGTTTTTT
>TRBJ2-2|TRBV27|TRBD2|NA
CASSWRRGTDTGELFF
TGTGCCAGCAGTTGGCGGCGGGGGACGGACACCGGGGAGCTGTTTTTT
>TRBJ2-7|TRBV5-1|TRBD2|NA
CASSLGGSGGYEQYF
TGCGCCAGCAGCTTGGGAGGTAGCGGGGGTTACGAGCAGTACTTC
>TRBJ1-2|TRBV20-1|TRBD1|NA
CSANRGLGYTF
TGCAGTGCTAACAGGGGTCTGGGCTACACCTTC
>TRBJ2-3|TRBV2|TRBD2|NA
CASSEAPLAGADTQYF
TGTGCCAGCAGTGAAGCCCCGCTAGCGGGAGCCGATACGCAGTATTTT
>TRBJ2-1|TRBV13|NA|NA
CASSLAGNGYNEQFF
TGTGCCAGCAGCTTAGCGGGGAATGGTTATAATGAGCAGTTCTTC
>TRBJ2-3|TRBV6-4|TRBD1|once
CASSAAGGSTDTQYF
TGTGCCAGCAGTGCGGCAGGGGGTAGCACAGATACGCAGTATTTT
>TRBJ2-3|TRBV27|TRBD1|NA
CASRPGTASTDTQYF
TGTGCCAGCAGACCGGGGACAGCTAGCACAGATACGCAGTATTTT
>TRBJ2-3|TRBV11-2|TRBD2|NA
CASSNNPSSGASTDTQYF
TGTGCCAGCAGCAATAATCCGTCTAGCGGGGCGAGCACAGATACGCAGTATTTT
>TRBJ1-4|TRBV4-3|TRBD1|NA
CASSRIQGAELFF
TGCGCCAGCAGCCGGATCCAGGGGGCGGAACTGTTTTTT
>TRBJ2-5|TRBV7-9|TRBD2|NA
CASSLPTSGVYQETQYF
TGTGCCAGCAGCTTACCAACTAGCGGGGTGTACCAAGAGACCCAGTACTTC
>TRBJ1-5|TRBV4-3|TRBD1|NA
CASSQGQGIGQPQHF
TGCGCCAGCAGCCAAGGACAGGGAATAGGTCAGCCCCAGCATTTT
>TRBJ1-5|TRBV25-1|NA|once
CASPANEGGGNQPQHF
TGTGCCAGCCCTGCCAATGAGGGAGGGGGGAATCAGCCCCAGCATTTT
>TRBJ1-4|TRBV28|TRBD1|NA
CASNTIGQGDEKLFF
TGTGCCAGCAACACTATAGGACAGGGGGACGAAAAACTGTTTTTT
>TRBJ1-1|TRBV4-1|TRBD1|once
CASSHTGGNTEAFF
TGCGCCAGCAGCCATACAGGGGGGAACACTGAAGCTTTCTTT
>TRBJ2-7|TRBV5-1|TRBD1|NA
CASSPTGGEQYF
TGCGCCAGCAGCCCTACAGGGGGCGAGCAGTACTTC
>TRBJ1-2|TRBV21-1|NA|NA
CASSKGQAIEDTF
TGTGCCAGCAGCAAGGGACAGGCGATTGAGGACACCTTC
>TRBJ1-1|TRBV6-1|NA|NA
CASTLRQLNTEAFF
TGTGCCAGCACTCTTAGACAGCTGAACACTGAAGCTTTCTTT